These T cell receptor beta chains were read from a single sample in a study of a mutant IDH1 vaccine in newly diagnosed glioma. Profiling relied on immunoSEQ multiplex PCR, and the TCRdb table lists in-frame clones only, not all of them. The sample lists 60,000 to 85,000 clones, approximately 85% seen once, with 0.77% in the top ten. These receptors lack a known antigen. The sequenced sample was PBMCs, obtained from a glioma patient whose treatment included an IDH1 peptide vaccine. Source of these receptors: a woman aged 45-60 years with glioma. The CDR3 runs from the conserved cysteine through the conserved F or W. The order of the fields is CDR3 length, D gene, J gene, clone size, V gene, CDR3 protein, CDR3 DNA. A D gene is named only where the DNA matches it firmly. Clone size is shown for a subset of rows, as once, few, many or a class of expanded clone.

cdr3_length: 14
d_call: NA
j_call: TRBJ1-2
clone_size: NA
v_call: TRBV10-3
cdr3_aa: CAISEGTHSGGYTF
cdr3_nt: TGTGCCATCAGTGAGGGGACACACTCAGGTGGCTACACCTTC

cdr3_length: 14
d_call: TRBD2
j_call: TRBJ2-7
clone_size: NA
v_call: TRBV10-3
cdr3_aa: CAISDNGRDAEQYF
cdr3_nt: TGTGCCATCAGTGATAACGGGAGGGATGCCGAGCAGTACTTC

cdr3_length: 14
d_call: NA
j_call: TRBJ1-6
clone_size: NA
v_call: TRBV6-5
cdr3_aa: CASTPGQRSRTLHF
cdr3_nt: TGTGCCAGCACCCCCGGACAGCGCTCTCGGACCCTCCACTTT

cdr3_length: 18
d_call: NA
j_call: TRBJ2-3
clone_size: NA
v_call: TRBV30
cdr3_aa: CAWSGILVGGPSTDTQYF
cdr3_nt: TGTGCCTGGAGTGGGATCTTAGTTGGGGGGCCTAGCACAGATACGCAGTATTTT

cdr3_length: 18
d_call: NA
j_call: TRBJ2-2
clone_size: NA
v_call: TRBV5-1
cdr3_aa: CASSLGKLAHGTTGELFF
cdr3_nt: TGCGCCAGCAGCTTGGGGAAACTAGCCCATGGGACCACCGGGGAGCTGTTTTTT

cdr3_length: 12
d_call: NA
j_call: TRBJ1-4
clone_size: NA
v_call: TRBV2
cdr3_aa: CASRQEAEKLFF
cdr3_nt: TGTGCCAGCAGGCAAGAGGCCGAAAAACTGTTTTTT

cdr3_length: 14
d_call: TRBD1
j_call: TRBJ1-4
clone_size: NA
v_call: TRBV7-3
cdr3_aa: CASSRTGGDEKLFF
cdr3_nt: TGTGCCAGCAGTCGGACAGGGGGCGATGAAAAACTGTTTTTT

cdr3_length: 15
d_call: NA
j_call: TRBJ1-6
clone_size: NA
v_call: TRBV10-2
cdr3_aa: CASSFTGRLDSPLHF
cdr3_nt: TGCGCCAGCAGTTTCACAGGGAGGCTAGATTCACCCCTCCACTTT

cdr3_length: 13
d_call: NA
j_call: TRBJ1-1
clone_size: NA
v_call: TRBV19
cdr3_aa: CASRLGLNTEAFF
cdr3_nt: TGTGCCAGTAGGTTAGGGCTGAACACTGAAGCTTTCTTT

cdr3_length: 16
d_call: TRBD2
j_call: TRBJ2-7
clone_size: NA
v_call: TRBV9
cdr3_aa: CASSPGLAGGLDEQYF
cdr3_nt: TGTGCCAGCAGCCCGGGACTAGCGGGGGGTTTAGACGAGCAGTACTTC

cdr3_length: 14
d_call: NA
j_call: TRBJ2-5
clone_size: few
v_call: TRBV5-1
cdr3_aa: CASSYAGGQETQYF
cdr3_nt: TGCGCCAGCAGCTACGCCGGGGGCCAGGAGACCCAGTACTTC

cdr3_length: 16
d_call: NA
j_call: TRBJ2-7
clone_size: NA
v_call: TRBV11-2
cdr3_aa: CASSLDSPDFSYEQYF
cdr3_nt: TGTGCCAGCAGCTTAGATTCCCCGGACTTCTCCTACGAGCAGTACTTC

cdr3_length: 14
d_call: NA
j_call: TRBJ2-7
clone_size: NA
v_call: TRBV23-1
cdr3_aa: CASSPTGHLYEQYF
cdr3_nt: TGCGCCAGCAGTCCCACTGGACACCTCTACGAGCAGTACTTC

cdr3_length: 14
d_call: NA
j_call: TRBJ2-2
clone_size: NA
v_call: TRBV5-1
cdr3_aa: CASSFGGSTGELFF
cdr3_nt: TGCGCCAGCAGTTTTGGGGGAAGCACCGGGGAGCTGTTTTTT

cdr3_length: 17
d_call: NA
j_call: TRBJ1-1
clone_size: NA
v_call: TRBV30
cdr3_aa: CAWSISGARLLGAEAFF
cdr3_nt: TGTGCCTGGAGTATCAGCGGGGCCCGGCTCCTGGGCGCTGAAGCTTTCTTT

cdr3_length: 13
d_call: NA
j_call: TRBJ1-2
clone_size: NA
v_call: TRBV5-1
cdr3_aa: CASSSQGEGGYTF
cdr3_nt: TGCGCCAGCAGCTCACAGGGAGAAGGTGGCTACACCTTC

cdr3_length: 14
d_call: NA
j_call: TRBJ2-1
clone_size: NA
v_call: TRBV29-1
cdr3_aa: CSVVPRDTYNEQFF
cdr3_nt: TGCAGCGTTGTCCCCCGGGACACGTACAATGAGCAGTTCTTC

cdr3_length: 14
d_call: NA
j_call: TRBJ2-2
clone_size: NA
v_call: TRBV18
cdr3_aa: CASSRTENTGELFF
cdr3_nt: TGTGCCAGCTCACGGACAGAGAACACCGGGGAGCTGTTTTTT

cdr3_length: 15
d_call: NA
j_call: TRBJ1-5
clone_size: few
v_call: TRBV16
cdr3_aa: CASSRVTTEYGPQHF
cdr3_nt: TGTGCCAGCAGCCGAGTAACGACCGAATACGGGCCCCAGCATTTT

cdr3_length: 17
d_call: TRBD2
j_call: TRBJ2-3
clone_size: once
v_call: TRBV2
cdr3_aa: CASPTSGRGGRTDTQYF
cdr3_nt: TGTGCCAGCCCCACTAGCGGGAGGGGCGGGCGCACAGATACGCAGTATTTT

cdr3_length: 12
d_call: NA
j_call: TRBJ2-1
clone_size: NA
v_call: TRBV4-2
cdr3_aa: CASRLGGNEQFF
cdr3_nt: TGTGCCAGCAGGTTGGGAGGCAATGAGCAGTTCTTC

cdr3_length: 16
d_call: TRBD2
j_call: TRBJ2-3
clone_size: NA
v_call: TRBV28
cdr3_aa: CASSSPGTSVADTQYF
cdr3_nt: TGTGCCAGCAGTTCCCCCGGGACTAGCGTGGCAGATACGCAGTATTTT

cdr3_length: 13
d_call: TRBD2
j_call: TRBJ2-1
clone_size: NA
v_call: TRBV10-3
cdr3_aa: CAIQAGVNNEQFF
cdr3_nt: TGTGCCATCCAAGCGGGAGTGAACAATGAGCAGTTCTTC

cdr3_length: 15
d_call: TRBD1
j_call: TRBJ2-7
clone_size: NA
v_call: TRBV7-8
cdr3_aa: CASSISTGSSYEQYF
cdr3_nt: TGTGCCAGCAGCATTTCGACAGGGAGCTCCTACGAGCAGTACTTC

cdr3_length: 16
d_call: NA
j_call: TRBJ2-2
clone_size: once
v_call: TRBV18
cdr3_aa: CASSPYAGKNTGELFF
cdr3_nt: TGTGCCAGCTCACCATATGCGGGGAAAAACACCGGGGAGCTGTTTTTT

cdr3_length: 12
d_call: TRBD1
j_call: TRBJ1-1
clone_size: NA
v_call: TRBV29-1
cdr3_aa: CSAGQGAGEAFF
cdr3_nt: TGCAGCGCGGGACAGGGGGCAGGAGAAGCTTTCTTT

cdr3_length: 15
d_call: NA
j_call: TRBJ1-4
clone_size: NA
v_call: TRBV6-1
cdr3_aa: CASSGRDRLNEKLFF
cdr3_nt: TGTGCCAGCAGTGGGCGAGATAGACTTAATGAAAAACTGTTTTTT

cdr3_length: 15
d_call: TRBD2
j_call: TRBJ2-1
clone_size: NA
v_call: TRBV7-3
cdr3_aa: CASSSPSGSRNEQFF
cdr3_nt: TGTGCCAGCAGCTCCCCTAGCGGGAGCCGAAATGAGCAGTTCTTC

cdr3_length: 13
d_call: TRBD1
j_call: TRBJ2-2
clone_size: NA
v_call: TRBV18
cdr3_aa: CASSPRGPGELFF
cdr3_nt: TGTGCCAGCTCACCGAGGGGGCCCGGGGAGCTGTTTTTT

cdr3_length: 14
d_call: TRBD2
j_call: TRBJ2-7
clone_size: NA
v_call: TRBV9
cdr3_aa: CASSPLTSGYEQYF
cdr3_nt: TGTGCCAGCAGCCCCCTGACTAGCGGCTACGAGCAGTACTTC

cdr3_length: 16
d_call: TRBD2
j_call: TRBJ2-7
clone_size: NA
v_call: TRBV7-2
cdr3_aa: CASSLVGGRDSYEQYF
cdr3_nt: TGTGCCAGCAGCTTAGTGGGCGGGAGGGATTCCTACGAGCAGTACTTC

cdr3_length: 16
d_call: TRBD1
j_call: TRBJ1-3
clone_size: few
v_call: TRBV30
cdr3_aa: CAWRPFTGGYGNTIYF
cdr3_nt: TGTGCCTGGAGACCCTTCACAGGGGGCTATGGAAACACCATATATTTT

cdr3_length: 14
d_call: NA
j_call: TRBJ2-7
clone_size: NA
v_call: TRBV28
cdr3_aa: CASSPLPGDGEQYF
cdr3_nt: TGTGCCAGCAGTCCCCTACCAGGGGACGGCGAGCAGTACTTC